The T cell receptor beta chain under discussion was sequenced for a study of shared clonotypes between healthy human individuals. The germline CDR1 and CDR2 sequences are SGHTA and FQGTGA. The CDR3 consists of 16 residues. V gave up 4 bases and J gave up 0 bases, with 13 bases separating them. The authors divided CD4+ cells into CD45RA+ naive and CD45RA-negative memory subsets. Repertoires were generated with immunoSEQ multiplex PCR, while TCRdb's copy carries only in-frame clones and drops some. The sample holds some 1.5 million clones; roughly 95% are singletons and the top ten take approximately 1.1%.

Sequencing was done on a sample of naive CD4+ T cells sorted from blood. As for subset: CD45RA+ positively selected. V and J are TRBV7-3 and TRBJ1-3; a weak D match, TRBD1 (5 bases). The clonotype comes from a man aged 25 to 45 in good health. CDR3 protein: CASSWGRVSSGNTIYF. The CDR3 DNA follows: TGTGCCAGCAGCTGGGGACGGGTGAGCTCTGGAAACACCATATATTTT.